One and the same sample provided the 29 T cell receptor beta chains below, sequenced in a study of T cells in women clearing cervical HPV infection. The assay was immunoSEQ multiplex PCR, and TCRdb's table has in-frame clones only and misses some. The listing records about 16,000 clones. Material: blood buffy coat. These receptors were collected from a woman aged 18 to 75 with a cervical HPV16 infection that either progressed to CIN3+ or cleared (not recorded which).

With respect to this clone: Read sequence stops 3 residues before the CDR3 end, and the germline J gene provides the missing end. This sequence joins TRBV7-3 and TRBJ1-1, with TRBD1 matching 7 bases. Trimming cost V 5 bases and J 3 bases; bases outside gene matches: 12. CDR3 size: 16 residues. CDR1 SGHTA and CDR2 FQGTGA come from the germline V gene. CDR3 sequence: CASSPNLRGMDTEAFF. The covered CDR3 bases are TGTGCCAGCAGCCCCAATCTCAGGGGGATGGACACTGAA.

With respect to this clone: The CDR3 end is not reached by the read, which stops 3 residues before it; the germline J gene fills it in. The J gene is TRBJ2-7, the V gene TRBV15; 9 nucleotides line up with TRBD1. The J segment lost 6 bases and the V segment lost 4 bases, leaving 4 bases of the junction unmatched. The V gene's germline CDR1 is LNHNV and CDR2 YYDKDF (reference sequence). The CDR3 is made up of 13 amino acids. CDR3 residues: CATSKGQGLEQYF. The part of the CDR3 DNA that was read is TGTGCCACCAGCAAGGGACAGGGCCTCGAG.

A word on this clone: The read is 3 residues too short to cover the CDR3 end, so that end is filled in from the germline J gene. The chain has TRBV11-2 and TRBJ2-7; 7 bases are a match to TRBD1. CDR1 and CDR2 (germline): SGHAT, FQNNGV. The CDR3 loop spans 15 amino acids. The junction had 4 bases not matched to a gene; V was cut back by 0 bases and J by 2 bases. The CDR3 is CASSLEQGRTYEQYF. The covered CDR3 bases are TGTGCCAGCAGCTTAGAACAGGGGCGCACCTACGAG. Full variable domain (outside the CDR3, taken from reference TRBV11-2 and TRBJ2-7): EAGVAQSPRYKIIEKRQSVAFWCNPISGHATLYWYQQILGQGPKLLIQFQNNGVVDDSQLPKDRFSAERLKGVDSTLKIQPAKLEDSAVYLCASSLEQGRTYEQYFGPGTRLTVT.

Regarding this clone: From the germline J gene comes the end of the CDR3, since the read stops 3 residues before it. The gene calls are TRBV5-1 and TRBJ1-2; tentatively, D is TRBD1 (5 bases). Germline V gene lookup returns CDR1 SGHRS and CDR2 YFSETQ. The length of the CDR3 is 15 residues. Incomplete CDR3 DNA: TGCGCCAGCAGCTTAGGGGTTGTCCTGCTCTCAGGC. Residues: CASSLGVVLLSG. The CDR3 as a whole reads CASSLGVVLLSGYTF.

For this clone: Read sequence stops 3 residues before the CDR3 end, and the germline J gene provides the missing end. This rearrangement joins TRBV4-2 to TRBJ2-3; D perhaps matches TRBD2 (5 bases). Trimming left V 4 bases short and J 4 bases short, with 24 bases between. CDR1 and CDR2 (germline): LGHNA, YNFKEQ. The CDR3 totals 18 residues. The sequenced CDR3 bases are TGTGCCAGCAGCCCAGAACACCGGGTGGTGGAGGTATCAGATACG. It translates to CASSPEHRVVEVSDT. The CDR3 in its entirety is CASSPEHRVVEVSDTQYF.

Comments on this clone: The read ends 3 residues early relative to the CDR3; the germline J gene fills the gap. V usage is TRBV7-9 and J usage is TRBJ2-7; no firm D call. This CDR3 has 14 residues. The germline V gene encodes CDR1 SEHNR and CDR2 FQNEAQ (reference sequence). V was pared by 5 bases and J by 0 bases, with 11 bases between. CDR3 DNA, as far as it was read: TGTGCCAGCAGCAAAGCAGGTGCCTCCTACGAG. Translated: CASSKAGASYE. The full CDR3 protein is CASSKAGASYEQYF.

The CDR3 loop is CASSLNPGGNQPQHF. The sequenced part of the CDR3 DNA is TGTGCCAGCAGTCTAAACCCAGGGGGCAATCAGCCC. V and J are TRBV27 and TRBJ1-5; maybe TRBD1 (6 bases). With the read ending 3 residues before the CDR3 end, the germline J gene is used to fill in that end. V gave up 5 bases and J gave up 2 bases, with 13 bases separating them. Germline assignment: CDR1 MNHEY and CDR2 SMNVEV (reference sequence). CDR3 length: 15 amino acids.

Comment on this clone: The missing CDR3 end, 3 residues past where the read stops, is filled in from the germline J gene. This chain links TRBV7-6 with TRBJ2-1, with TRBD2 matching 9 bases. CDR3 size: 17 residues. Germline loops: CDR1 SGHVS, CDR2 FNYEAQ. The V segment lost 5 bases and the J segment 5 bases; nucleotides outside the gene matches: 13. The CDR3 reads CASSPSASSGVHNEQFF. CDR3 DNA, as far as it was read: TGTGCCAGCAGCCCCTCCGCGTCTAGCGGGGTCCACAATGAG. Drawing the rest from reference TRBV7-6 and TRBJ2-1, the complete variable domain is GAGVSQSPRYKVTKRGQDVALRCDPISGHVSLYWYRQALGQGPEFLTYFNYEAQQDKSGLPNDRFSAERPEGSISTLTIQRTEQRDSAMYRCASSPSASSGVHNEQFFGPGTRLTVL.

With respect to this clone: From the germline J gene comes the end of the CDR3, since the read stops 3 residues before it. The chain links TRBV3-1 (or the pseudogene TRBV3-2) to TRBJ2-4; no clear D gene. Germline loops: CDR1 LGHDT, CDR2 YNNKEL (reference sequence). Trimming pared 2 bases from V and 8 bases from J, leaving 4 bases between. The CDR3 is made up of 11 amino acids. The DNA read from the CDR3 is TGTGCCAGCAGCCAACTAGACATT. Translation gives CASSQLDI. The CDR3 as a whole reads CASSQLDIQYF.

Details on this clone: The missing CDR3 end, 3 residues past where the read stops, is filled in from the germline J gene. This chain connects TRBV10-1 to TRBJ2-7; D is possibly TRBD1 (6 bases). Germline V lookup: CDR1 WNHNN, CDR2 SYGVQD (reference sequence). The CDR3 sequence is 13 residues long. V lost 10 bases and J lost 3, with 16 bases in between. CDR3 bases read: TGCGCCATCACGTCAGACAGGCTCTACGAG. As protein: CAITSDRLYE. The complete CDR3 reads CAITSDRLYEQYF.

The CDR3: CSARDPGGNSGSEQFF. Partial CDR3 DNA: TGCAGTGCTAGAGATCCTGGGGGGAATTCGGGGAGTGAG. The chain carries TRBV20-1 and TRBJ2-1, with a possible D match to TRBD2 (6 bases). The read halts 3 residues ahead of the CDR3 end, with the missing end drawn from the germline J gene. In germline, CDR1 is DFQATT, CDR2 SNEGSKA (reference sequence). The CDR3 length is 16 residues. V lost 0 bases and J 9 bases, leaving 21 bases between the germline ends.

Worth noting for this clone: The sequenced fragment ends 3 residues before the CDR3 boundary, so the rest is inferred from the germline J gene. This chain connects TRBV5-1 to TRBJ2-7, with 7 bases that match TRBD2. Germline CDR1 reads SGHRS; CDR2 reads YFSETQ. With V trimmed by 3 bases and J by 2 bases, 11 bases remained unmatched. The CDR3 is 16 amino acids. The CDR3 loop reads CASSSDRGGGTYEQYF. The sequenced part of the CDR3 DNA is TGCGCCAGCAGCTCAGATCGCGGGGGAGGAACCTACGAG.

With respect to this clone: The read ends 3 residues shy of where the CDR3 ends; the end is completed using the germline J gene. The genes are TRBV20-1 and TRBJ1-6; D ambiguous. Germline V lookup: CDR1 DFQATT, CDR2 SNEGSKA (reference sequence). V was shortened by 3 bases and J by 0 bases, with 9 bases between the two germline ends. The CDR3 extends over 15 amino acids. CDR3 sequence: CSARRQSSYNSPLHF. The covered CDR3 bases are TGCAGTGCTAGGAGGCAGAGCTCCTATAATTCACCC.

A word on this clone: The read ends 3 residues shy of where the CDR3 ends; the end is completed using the germline J gene. This chain joins TRBV23-1 and TRBJ2-1; D is undetermined. TRBV23-1 is marked as an open reading frame, function uncertain. CDR3 length equals 14 residues. Trimming cost V 7 bases and J 1 base, with 11 bases left between them. The CDR3 reads CASILYLSYNEQFF. CDR3 DNA (partial): TGCGCCAGCATCTTATATTTGTCCTACAATGAG.

In the case of this clone: From the germline J gene comes the end of the CDR3, since the read stops 3 residues before it. V gene TRBV5-1 combines with J gene TRBJ1-2; TRBD1 aligns across 7 bases. Unmatched junction bases numbered 6, after V lost 4 bases and J lost 3 bases. Germline CDR1 SGHRS, CDR2 YFSETQ. The length of the CDR3 is 14 residues. The DNA read from the CDR3 is TGCGCCAGCAGCCGGGACAGTATCTACTATGGC. Its protein is CASSRDSIYYG. Given in full, the CDR3 is CASSRDSIYYGYTF.

About this clone itself: The CDR3 extends 3 residues past the end of the read, so its final part is completed from the germline J gene. The rearrangement links TRBV5-1 to TRBJ2-3; D uncertain. Germline values: CDR1 SGHRS, CDR2 YFSETQ. With 0 bases removed from V and 4 bases from J, the gap between germline ends came to 12 bases. The CDR3 sequence is 15 residues long. The covered CDR3 bases are TGCGCCAGCAGCTTGGCTAGTAAGTCGGCAGATACG. Protein sequence: CASSLASKSADT. The full CDR3 protein is CASSLASKSADTQYF. Looking up the rest from reference TRBV5-1 and TRBJ2-3 gives the full variable domain: KAGVTQTPRYLIKTRGQQVTLSCSPISGHRSVSWYQQTPGQGLQFLFEYFSETQRNKGNFPGRFSGRQFSNSRSEMNVSTLELGDSALYLCASSLASKSADTQYFGPGTRLTVL.

Concerning this clone itself: The sequence runs out 3 residues before the end of the CDR3; the remainder is reconstructed from the germline J gene. The V call is TRBV2, the J call TRBJ2-3; perhaps TRBD1 as D (6 bases). Per germline, CDR1 SNHLY and CDR2 FYNNEI. This CDR3 has 18 amino acids. The V gene lost 4 bases and the J gene lost 2 bases, with 22 bases spanning the gap. Partial CDR3 DNA: TGTGCCAGCAGTGGAATGGCCTCAGGGGCTTCAGACACAGATACG. The encoded protein is CASSGMASGASDTDT. The entire CDR3 sequence reads CASSGMASGASDTDTQYF.

For this clone: The CDR3 goes on 3 residues after the read ends, and that part is filled in from the germline J gene. V is TRBV20-1 and J is TRBJ1-5; 8 bases map to TRBD1. There are 13 residues in the CDR3. The junction had 4 bases not matched to a gene; V was cut back by 2 bases and J by 7 bases. Germline loops: CDR1 DFQATT, CDR2 SNEGSKA (reference sequence). The CDR3 loop reads CSARPQGDQPQHF. CDR3 DNA, as far as it was read: TGCAGTGCTAGACCACAGGGGGACCAGCCC.

The CDR3 bases that were read are TGTGCCAGCAGCCAGAAACAGGGGGACACTGAA. Translating it yields CASSQKQGDTE. The CDR3 in full is CASSQKQGDTEAFF. The chain carries TRBV16 and TRBJ1-1; 8 bases are a match to TRBD1. Read data end 3 residues before the CDR3 end; the end is taken from the germline J gene. J lost 3 bases, V lost 3 bases, and 3 bases had no gene match. Germline CDR1 and CDR2: KGHSY and FQNENV. There are 14 residues in the CDR3.

As regards this clone: The CDR3 end falls 3 residues outside the read, so it is completed with the germline J gene. The chain has TRBV2 and TRBJ2-5; possible D gene TRBD2, 5 bases. Germline V gene lookup returns CDR1 SNHLY and CDR2 FYNNEI. The CDR3 runs 13 residues. Trimming removed 7 bases from V and 2 bases from J, with 11 bases in between. CDR3 DNA (partial): TGTGCCAGCACGATAAAGCGGCAAGAGACC. Translation: CASTIKRQET. The whole CDR3 protein is CASTIKRQETQYF.

As regards this clone: The CDR3 end falls 3 residues outside the read, so it is completed with the germline J gene. The rearrangement uses TRBV7-9 and TRBJ2-1; a weak D match, TRBD2 (7 bases). CDR3 size: 14 residues. V lost 5 bases and J 9 bases, leaving 17 bases between the germline ends. Germline loops: CDR1 SEHNR, CDR2 FQNEAQ (reference sequence). The covered CDR3 bases are TGTGCCAGCAGCATCGTAGGGGGGGCCGGTGAG. Its translation: CASSIVGGAGE. The CDR3 in its entirety is CASSIVGGAGEQFF.

As regards this clone: Read sequence stops 3 residues before the CDR3 end, and the germline J gene provides the missing end. V gene TRBV19 combines with J gene TRBJ2-1, with 7 positions matching TRBD1. This CDR3 is built from 15 residues. The V gene's germline CDR1 is LNHDA and CDR2 SQIVND (reference sequence). V dropped 6 bases and J dropped 4; count of bases not matched to a gene: 9. The sequenced CDR3 bases are TGTGCCAGTAGCAATCCAGGGGGTGCTTACAATGAG. It translates to CASSNPGGAYNE. Given in full, the CDR3 is CASSNPGGAYNEQFF.

About this clone: The missing CDR3 end, 3 residues past where the read stops, is filled in from the germline J gene. V usage is TRBV4-1 and J usage is TRBJ2-5, with a possible D match to TRBD2 (5 bases). CDR1 is MGHRA, CDR2 YSYEKL, per germline. V shed 2 bases and J shed 4 bases, with 11 bases lying between them. The CDR3 is 14 residues long. CDR3 DNA, as far as it was read: TGCGCCAGCAGCCAACCCCCTGAGGGAGAGACC. Translation gives CASSQPPEGET. The entire CDR3 is CASSQPPEGETQYF.

On this clone: The read stops 3 residues short of the end of the CDR3; the missing end is completed from the germline J gene. The chain combines TRBV18 with TRBJ1-1, with D perhaps TRBD1 (5 bases). V was shortened by 3 bases and J by 1 base, with 6 bases between the two germline ends. CDR3 length equals 13 residues. CDR1 and CDR2 from the germline V gene are KGHSH and LQKENI. The sequenced CDR3 bases are TGTGCCAGCTCACCGGACAAGAACACTGAA. Protein: CASSPDKNTE. The CDR3 in full is CASSPDKNTEAFF.

Comment on this clone: From the germline J gene comes the end of the CDR3, since the read stops 3 residues before it. The chain recombines TRBV7-6 with TRBJ1-3; possible D gene TRBD1, 5 bases. V lost 1 base to trimming and J lost 5 bases, with 9 bases between them. Germline V gene lookup returns CDR1 SGHVS and CDR2 FNYEAQ. The length of the CDR3 is 14 residues. CDR3 sequence reads: CASSLDAGRNTIYF. Incomplete CDR3 DNA: TGTGCCAGCAGCTTAGATGCAGGGAGAAACACC. The complete variable domain, with remaining parts taken from reference TRBV7-6 and TRBJ1-3, reads GAGVSQSPRYKVTKRGQDVALRCDPISGHVSLYWYRQALGQGPEFLTYFNYEAQQDKSGLPNDRFSAERPEGSISTLTIQRTEQRDSAMYRCASSLDAGRNTIYFGEGSWLTVV.

With regard to this clone: The sequence runs out 3 residues before the end of the CDR3; the remainder is reconstructed from the germline J gene. The chain employs TRBV6-2 or TRBV6-3 and TRBJ2-1; 10 bases align to TRBD1. Germline loops: CDR1 MNHEY, CDR2 SVGEGT. CDR3 length: 16 amino acids. With V trimmed by 5 bases and J by 4 bases, 8 bases remained unmatched. CDR3 DNA, as far as it was read: TGTGCCAGCAGTCGAGTTCCGGGACAGGGGTACAATGAG. It encodes CASSRVPGQGYNE. The CDR3, in full, reads CASSRVPGQGYNEQFF.

As regards this clone: The read finishes 3 residues shy of the CDR3 end, and the germline J gene is used to complete it. The genes are TRBV5-6 and TRBJ1-2; D remains unclear. Germline V gene lookup returns CDR1 SGHDT and CDR2 YYEEEE. The CDR3 loop spans 12 amino acids. The CDR3 here is CASSLALMGYTF. CDR3 bases read: TGTGCCAGCAGCTTAGCCCTTATGGGC.

In regard to this clone: The read terminates 3 residues before the CDR3 end, so the remaining end is supplied by the germline J gene. J is TRBJ1-2 and V is TRBV7-2; a possible D gene is TRBD1 (6 bases). From germline, CDR1 is SGHTA and CDR2 FQGNSA. V lost 1 base and J 5 bases, leaving 14 bases between the germline ends. CDR3 length equals 15 residues. CDR3 protein: CASSLVRGREYGYTF. The CDR3 DNA, read in part, is TGTGCCAGCAGCTTAGTCAGGGGAAGAGAATATGGC.

For this clone: The read ends 3 residues early relative to the CDR3; the germline J gene fills the gap. The genes are TRBV20-1 and TRBJ1-2; unclear D gene. Germline CDR1 is DFQATT and CDR2 is SNEGSKA (reference sequence). This CDR3 is 11 amino acids long. The covered CDR3 bases are TGCAGTGGCGGGGATCCGGGAGGC. This encodes CSGGDPGG. The CDR3 in its entirety is CSGGDPGGYTF.